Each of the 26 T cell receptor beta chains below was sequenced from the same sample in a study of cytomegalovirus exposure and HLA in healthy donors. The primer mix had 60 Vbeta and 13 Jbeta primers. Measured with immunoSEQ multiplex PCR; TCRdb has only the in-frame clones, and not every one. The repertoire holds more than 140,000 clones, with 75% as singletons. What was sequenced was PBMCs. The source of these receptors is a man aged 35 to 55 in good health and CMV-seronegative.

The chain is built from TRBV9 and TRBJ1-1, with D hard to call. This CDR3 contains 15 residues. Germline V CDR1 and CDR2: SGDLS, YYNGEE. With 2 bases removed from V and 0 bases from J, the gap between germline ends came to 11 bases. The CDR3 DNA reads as TGTGCCAGCAGCGTGGGCACTCTTCTGAACACTGAAGCTTTCTTT. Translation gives CASSVGTLLNTEAFF.

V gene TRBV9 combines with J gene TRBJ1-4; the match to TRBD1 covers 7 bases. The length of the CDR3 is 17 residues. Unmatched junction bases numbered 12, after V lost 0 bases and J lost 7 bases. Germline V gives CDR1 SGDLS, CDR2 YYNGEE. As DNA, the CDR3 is TGTGCCAGCAGCGTAGCTCCTCTGACAGGGAGGCTTGAAAAACTGTTTTTT. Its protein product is CASSVAPLTGRLEKLFF.

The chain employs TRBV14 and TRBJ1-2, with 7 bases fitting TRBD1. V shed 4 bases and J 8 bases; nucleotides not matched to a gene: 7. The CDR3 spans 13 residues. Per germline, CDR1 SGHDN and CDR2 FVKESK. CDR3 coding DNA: TGTGCCAGCAGCCTGACAGGGTTGGAGGGCTACACCTTC. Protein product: CASSLTGLEGYTF.

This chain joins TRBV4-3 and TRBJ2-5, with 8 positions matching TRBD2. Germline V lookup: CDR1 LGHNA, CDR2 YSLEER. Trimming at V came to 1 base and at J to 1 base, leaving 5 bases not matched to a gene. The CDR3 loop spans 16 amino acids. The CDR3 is CASSQGSLAGQETQYF. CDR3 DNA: TGCGCCAGCAGCCAAGGAAGTCTAGCGGGCCAAGAGACCCAGTACTTC.

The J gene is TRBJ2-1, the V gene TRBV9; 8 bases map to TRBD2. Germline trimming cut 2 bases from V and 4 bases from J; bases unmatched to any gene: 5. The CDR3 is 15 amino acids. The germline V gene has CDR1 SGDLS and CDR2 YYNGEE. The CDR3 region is CASSVISGGYNEQFF. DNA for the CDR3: TGTGCCAGCAGCGTTATAAGCGGGGGATACAATGAGCAGTTCTTC.

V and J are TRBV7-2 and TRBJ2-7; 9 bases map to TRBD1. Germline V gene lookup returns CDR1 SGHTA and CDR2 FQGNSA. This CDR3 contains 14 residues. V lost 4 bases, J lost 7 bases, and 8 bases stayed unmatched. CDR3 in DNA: TGTGCCAGCAGCTCCAACAGGGGGCGCAGTGAGCAGTACTTC. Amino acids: CASSSNRGRSEQYF.

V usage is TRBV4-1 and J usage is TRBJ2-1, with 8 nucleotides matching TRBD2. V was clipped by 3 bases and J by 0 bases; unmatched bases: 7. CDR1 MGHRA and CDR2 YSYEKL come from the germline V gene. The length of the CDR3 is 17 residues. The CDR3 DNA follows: TGCGCCAGCAGCCAGAATCCGAGCGGGGGCTCCTACAATGAGCAGTTCTTC. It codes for CASSQNPSGGSYNEQFF.

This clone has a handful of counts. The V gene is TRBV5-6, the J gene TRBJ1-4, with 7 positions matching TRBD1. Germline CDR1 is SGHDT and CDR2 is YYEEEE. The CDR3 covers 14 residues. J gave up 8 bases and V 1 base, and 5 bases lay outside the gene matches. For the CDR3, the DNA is TGTGCCAGCAGCTTGAAGGGGGCGGGGGAAAAACTGTTTTTT. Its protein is CASSLKGAGEKLFF.

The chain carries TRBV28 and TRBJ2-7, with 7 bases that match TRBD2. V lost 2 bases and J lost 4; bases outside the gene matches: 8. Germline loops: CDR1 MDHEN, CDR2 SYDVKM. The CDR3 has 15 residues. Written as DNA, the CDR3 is TGTGCCAGCAGTTTAGGGGGGGGGAAAGGGTACGAGCAGTACTTC. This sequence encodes CASSLGGGKGYEQYF.

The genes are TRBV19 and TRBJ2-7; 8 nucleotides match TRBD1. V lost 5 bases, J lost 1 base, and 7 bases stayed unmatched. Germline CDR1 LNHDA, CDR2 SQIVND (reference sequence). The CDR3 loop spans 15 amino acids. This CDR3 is CASSLQGAGSYEQYF. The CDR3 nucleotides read TGTGCCAGTAGTCTGCAGGGGGCGGGTTCCTACGAGCAGTACTTC.

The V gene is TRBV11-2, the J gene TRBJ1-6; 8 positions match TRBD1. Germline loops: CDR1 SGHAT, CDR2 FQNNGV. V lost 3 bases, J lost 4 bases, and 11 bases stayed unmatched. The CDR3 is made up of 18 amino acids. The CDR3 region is CASSLGIDRGKYNSPLHF. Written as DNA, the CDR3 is TGTGCCAGCAGCTTGGGGATTGACAGGGGAAAATATAATTCACCCCTCCACTTT.

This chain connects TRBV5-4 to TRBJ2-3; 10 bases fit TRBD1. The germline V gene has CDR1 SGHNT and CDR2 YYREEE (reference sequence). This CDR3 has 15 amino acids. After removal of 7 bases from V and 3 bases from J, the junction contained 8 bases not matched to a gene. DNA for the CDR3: TGTGCCAGCCCTTCAGGGACAGGGGTAACAGATACGCAGTATTTT. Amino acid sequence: CASPSGTGVTDTQYF.

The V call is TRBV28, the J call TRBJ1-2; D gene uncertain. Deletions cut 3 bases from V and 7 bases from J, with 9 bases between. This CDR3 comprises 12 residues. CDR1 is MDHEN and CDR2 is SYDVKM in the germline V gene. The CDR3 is CASSFLLGGYTF. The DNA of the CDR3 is TGTGCCAGCAGTTTCTTGCTAGGTGGCTACACCTTC.

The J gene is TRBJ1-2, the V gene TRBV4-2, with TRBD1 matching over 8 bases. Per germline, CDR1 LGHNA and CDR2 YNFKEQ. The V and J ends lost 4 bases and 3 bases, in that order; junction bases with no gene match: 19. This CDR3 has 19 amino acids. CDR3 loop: CASSPAAGERTGKDYGYTF. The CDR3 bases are TGTGCCAGCAGCCCCGCCGCCGGGGAGAGGACAGGGAAGGACTATGGCTACACCTTC.

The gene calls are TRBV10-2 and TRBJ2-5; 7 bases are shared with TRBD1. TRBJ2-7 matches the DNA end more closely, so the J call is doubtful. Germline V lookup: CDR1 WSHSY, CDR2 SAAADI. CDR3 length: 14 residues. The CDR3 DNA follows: TGCGCCAGCAGGAGAACCCAGGGGGCCTACGAGCAGTACTTC. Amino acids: CASRRTQGAYEQYF.

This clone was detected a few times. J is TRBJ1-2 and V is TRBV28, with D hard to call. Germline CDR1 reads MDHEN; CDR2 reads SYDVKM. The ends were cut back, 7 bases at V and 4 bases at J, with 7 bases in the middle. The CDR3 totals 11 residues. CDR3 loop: CASTEGYGYTF. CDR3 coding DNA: TGTGCCAGCACTGAGGGCTATGGCTACACCTTC.

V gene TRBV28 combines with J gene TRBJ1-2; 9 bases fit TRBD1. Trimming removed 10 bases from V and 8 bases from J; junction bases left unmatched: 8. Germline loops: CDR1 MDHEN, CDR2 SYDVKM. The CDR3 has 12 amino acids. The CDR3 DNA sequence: TGTGCCACCCCGGGGACAGGGTTCGGCTACACCTTC. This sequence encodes CATPGTGFGYTF.

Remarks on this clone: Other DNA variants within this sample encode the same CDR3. The CDR3 DNA follows: TGTGCCAGCAGTTACTCAGGCGGAAACTATGGCTACACCTTC. It translates to CASSYSGGNYGYTF. The chain links TRBV6-5 to TRBJ1-2, with unresolved D. In germline, CDR1 is MNHEY, CDR2 SVGAGI. The CDR3 sequence is 14 residues long. Between the trimmed V and J ends, which lost 0 bases and 2 bases, there was a span of 7 bases.

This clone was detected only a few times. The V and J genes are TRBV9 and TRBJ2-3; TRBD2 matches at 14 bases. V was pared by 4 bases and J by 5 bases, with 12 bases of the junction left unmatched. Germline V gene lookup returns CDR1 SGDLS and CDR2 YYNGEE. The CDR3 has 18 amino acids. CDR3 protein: CASSPHRTSGGRGDTQYF. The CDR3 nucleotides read TGTGCCAGCAGCCCTCACCGGACTAGCGGGGGGCGGGGAGATACGCAGTATTTT.

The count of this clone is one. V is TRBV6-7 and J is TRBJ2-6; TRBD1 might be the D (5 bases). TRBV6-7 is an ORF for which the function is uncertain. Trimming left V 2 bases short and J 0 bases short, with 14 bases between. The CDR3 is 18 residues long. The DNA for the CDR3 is TGTGCCAGCAGTTACCGAGGCAGGGTGTACTCTGGGGCCAACGTCCTGACTTTC. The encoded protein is CASSYRGRVYSGANVLTF.

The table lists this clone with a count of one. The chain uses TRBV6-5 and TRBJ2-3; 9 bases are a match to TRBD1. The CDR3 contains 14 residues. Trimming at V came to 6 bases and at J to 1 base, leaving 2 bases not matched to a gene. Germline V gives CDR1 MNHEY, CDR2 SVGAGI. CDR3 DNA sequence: TGTGCCAGCAGACGGGACAGGGGCACAGATACGCAGTATTTT. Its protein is CASRRDRGTDTQYF.

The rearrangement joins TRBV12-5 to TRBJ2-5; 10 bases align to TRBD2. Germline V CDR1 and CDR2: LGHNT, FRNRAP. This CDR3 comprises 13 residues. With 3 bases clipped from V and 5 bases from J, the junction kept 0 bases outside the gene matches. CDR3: CASGFSGGETQYF. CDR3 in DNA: TGTGCTAGTGGTTTTAGCGGGGGGGAGACCCAGTACTTC.

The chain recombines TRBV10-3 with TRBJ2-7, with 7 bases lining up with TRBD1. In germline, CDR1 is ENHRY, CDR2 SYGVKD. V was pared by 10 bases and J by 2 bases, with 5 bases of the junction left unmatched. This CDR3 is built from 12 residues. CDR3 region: CATRDRTYEQYF. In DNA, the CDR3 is TGTGCCACACGGGACAGAACCTACGAGCAGTACTTC.

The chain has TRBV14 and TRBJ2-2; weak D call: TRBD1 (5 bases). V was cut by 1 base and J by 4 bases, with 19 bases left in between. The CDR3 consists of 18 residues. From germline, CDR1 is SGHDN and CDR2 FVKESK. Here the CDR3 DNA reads TGTGCCAGCAGCCAAGGGGTGATGGGGCCGCCTATCACCGGGGAGCTGTTTTTT. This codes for CASSQGVMGPPITGELFF.

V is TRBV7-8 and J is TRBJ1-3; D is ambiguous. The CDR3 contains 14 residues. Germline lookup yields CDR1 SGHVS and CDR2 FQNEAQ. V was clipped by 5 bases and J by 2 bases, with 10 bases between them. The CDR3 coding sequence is TGTGCCAGCAGCCCCGGGGTCACTGGAAACACCATATATTTT. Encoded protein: CASSPGVTGNTIYF.

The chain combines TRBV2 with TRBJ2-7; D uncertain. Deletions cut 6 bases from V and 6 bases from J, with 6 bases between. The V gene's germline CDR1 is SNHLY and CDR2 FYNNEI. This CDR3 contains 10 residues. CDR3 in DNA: TGTGCCAGCAGGGTGAGCGAGCAGTACTTC. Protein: CASRVSEQYF.